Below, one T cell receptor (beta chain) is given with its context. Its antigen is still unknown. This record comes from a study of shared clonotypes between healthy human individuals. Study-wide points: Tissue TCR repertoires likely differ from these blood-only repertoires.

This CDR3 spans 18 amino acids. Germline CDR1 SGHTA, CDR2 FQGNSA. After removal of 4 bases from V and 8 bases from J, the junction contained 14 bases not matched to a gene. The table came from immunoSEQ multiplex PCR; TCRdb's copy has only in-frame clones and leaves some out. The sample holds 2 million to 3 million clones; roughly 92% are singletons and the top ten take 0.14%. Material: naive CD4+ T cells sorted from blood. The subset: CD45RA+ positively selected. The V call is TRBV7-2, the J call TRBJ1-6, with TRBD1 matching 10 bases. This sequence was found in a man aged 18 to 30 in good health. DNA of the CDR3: TGTGCCAGCAGCTCCCGGGACAGGGGCGCCCTTGGTTATTCACCCCTCCACTTT. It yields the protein CASSSRDRGALGYSPLHF.